This passage covers 27 T cell receptor beta chains from one sample sequenced in a study of neurological immune-mediated disorders. TCRdb ran MiXCR on the 5' RACE reads and lists one entry per CDR3 protein. The sample has around 80,000 distinct CDR3 sequences; approximately 10% are singletons. Sequenced material: PBMCs. The receptors come from a man aged 35-49 years in good health.

This chain uses TRBV5-1 with TRBJ2-5; the match to TRBD1 covers 7 bases. Germline CDR1 reads SGHRS; CDR2 reads YFSETQ. This CDR3 has 13 amino acids. Trimming took 5 bases from V and 4 from J; bases not matched to a gene: 5. The CDR3 bases are TGCGCCAGCAGTATACAGGGGCGAGAGACCCAGTACTTC. It yields the protein CASSIQGRETQYF.

This clonotype was picked up many times. One end of the junction varies from germline; a read error may be responsible. The rearrangement joins TRBV7-2 to TRBJ1-6; TRBD1 matches 9 bases. The CDR3 has 14 amino acids. Germline CDR1 is SGHTA and CDR2 is FQGNSA. The CDR3 bases are TGCGCCAGCAGCTCCGGGACAGGGAATTCACCCCTCCACTTT. Its translation is CASSSGTGNSPLHF.

This clonotype appeared many times. The chain recombines TRBV5-1 with TRBJ2-5; D tentatively fits TRBD1 or TRBD2 (5 bases each). V gave up 2 bases and J gave up 1 base, with 15 bases separating them. This CDR3 has 16 amino acids. Per the germline V gene, CDR1 is SGHRS and CDR2 is YFSETQ. The chain's CDR3 is CASSFSRDPFQETQYF. The CDR3 DNA is TGCGCCAGCAGCTTTTCAAGGGACCCGTTCCAAGAGACCCAGTACTTC.

This clonotype was observed many times. J is TRBJ2-7 and V is TRBV28; weak D call: TRBD2 (5 bases). The CDR3 spans 14 residues. Germline lookup yields CDR1 MDHEN and CDR2 SYDVKM. Trimming took 6 bases from V and 0 from J, leaving 12 bases between them. This chain's CDR3 is CASRTGLSSYEQYF. CDR3 nucleotides: TGTGCCAGCAGAACCGGACTCAGCTCCTACGAGCAGTACTTC.

This clonotype was seen a handful of times. This sequence joins TRBV29-1 and TRBJ2-3; 7 positions agree with TRBD1. The germline V gene encodes CDR1 SQVTM and CDR2 ANQGSEA. This CDR3 comprises 13 residues. V gave up 7 bases and J gave up 2 bases; unmatched junction bases: 6. The CDR3 DNA reads as TGCAGCGCTGACAGGGACCCCACAGATACGCAGTATTTT. Its protein is CSADRDPTDTQYF.

This clonotype was seen at least ten times. The CDR3 region is CAIRPGRYESSGANVLTF. As DNA, the CDR3 is TGTGCCATCAGACCCGGACGGTATGAGTCCTCTGGGGCCAACGTCCTGACTTTC. This chain uses TRBV10-3 with TRBJ2-6, with D uncertain. The CDR3 sequence is 18 residues long. The V end lost 6 bases, the J end lost 0 bases, and 18 bases lay between the germline ends. Germline V gives CDR1 ENHRY, CDR2 SYGVKD.

This clonotype came up many times. The CDR3, as DNA: TGTGCCAGCAGGCGTTTGGGTGGACAGCTTAACACTGAAGCTTTCTTT. It is translated as CASRRLGGQLNTEAFF. The rearrangement joins TRBV7-9 to TRBJ1-1; TRBD1 is a possible D gene (6 bases). V lost 6 bases, J lost 2 bases, and 19 bases lay in between. The CDR3 contains 16 residues. Germline V gene data show CDR1 as SEHNR and CDR2 as FQNEAQ (reference sequence).

There are many counts of this clonotype. J is TRBJ2-3 and V is TRBV11-2; the D gene could be TRBD1 or TRBD2 (6 bases each). This CDR3 spans 17 amino acids. V lost 0 bases and J lost 5, with 18 bases in between. Looked up from germline, CDR1 is SGHAT and CDR2 is FQNNGV. The CDR3 sequence is CASSLDGGGGRGDTQYF. The CDR3, as DNA: TGTGCCAGCAGCTTAGATGGAGGGGGTGGCCGAGGAGATACGCAGTATTTT.

This clonotype was seen ten or more times. This sequence joins TRBV5-1 and TRBJ2-3, with D tentatively TRBD2 (6 bases). The V end was cut by 0 bases, the J end by 2 bases, with 19 bases between. CDR1 is SGHRS, CDR2 YFSETQ, per germline. The CDR3 is 18 amino acids. CDR3 in amino acids: CASSLVAHGSGTTDTQYF. In DNA form, the CDR3 reads TGCGCCAGCAGCTTGGTCGCCCACGGTAGCGGTACCACAGATACGCAGTATTTT. Looking up the rest from reference TRBV5-1 and TRBJ2-3 gives the full variable domain: KAGVTQTPRYLIKTRGQQVTLSCSPISGHRSVSWYQQTPGQGLQFLFEYFSETQRNKGNFPGRFSGRQFSNSRSEMNVSTLELGDSALYLCASSLVAHGSGTTDTQYFGPGTRLTVL.

This clonotype was seen ten or more times. V and J are TRBV7-3 and TRBJ2-7, with TRBD2 identical over 8 bases. Germline V gene data show CDR1 as SGHTA and CDR2 as FQGTGA. This CDR3 comprises 13 residues. V shed 5 bases, J shed 5 bases, and the junction held 5 bases outside the gene matches. As DNA, the CDR3 is TGTGCCAGCAGCCCGACTAGCGATAACGAGCAGTACTTC. As protein: CASSPTSDNEQYF.

This clonotype was detected ten times or more. J is TRBJ2-7 and V is TRBV12-3 or TRBV12-4; D might be TRBD2 (6 bases). V was trimmed by 5 bases and J by 6 bases, leaving 17 bases between them. There are 14 residues in the CDR3. CDR3 sequence reads: CASSGLYGGGEQYF. CDR3 DNA: TGTGCCAGCAGTGGGCTTTACGGGGGTGGCGAGCAGTACTTC.

This clonotype was seen many times. The chain has TRBV4-2 and TRBJ2-1, with TRBD2 matching over 7 bases. Germline values: CDR1 LGHNA, CDR2 YNFKEQ. V dropped 0 bases and J dropped 0; count of bases not matched to a gene: 5. This CDR3 is 17 amino acids long. CDR3 sequence: CASSQDSGLLSYNEQFF. In DNA, the CDR3 is TGTGCCAGCAGCCAAGATTCGGGACTACTCTCCTACAATGAGCAGTTCTTC.

This clonotype came up many times. The chain combines TRBV5-6 with TRBJ1-2; weak D call: TRBD1 (5 bases). Germline V gene lookup returns CDR1 SGHDT and CDR2 YYEEEE. Trimming pared 1 base from V and 2 bases from J, leaving 6 bases between. This CDR3 is 13 amino acids long. The CDR3 DNA is TGTGCCAGCAGCTTGCCAGGGAACTATGGCTACACCTTC. Translated: CASSLPGNYGYTF.

This clonotype was recorded many times. The chain combines TRBV20-1 with TRBJ2-7; D may be TRBD1 or TRBD2 (5 bases each). V was shortened by 0 bases and J by 6 bases, with 9 bases between the two germline ends. This CDR3 comprises 12 residues. Looked up from germline, CDR1 is DFQATT and CDR2 is SNEGSKA (reference sequence). The CDR3 DNA reads TGCAGTGCTAGAGATGTGGGGGTCGAGCAGTACTTC. Protein product: CSARDVGVEQYF.

There are many counts of this clonotype. V is TRBV20-1 and J is TRBJ2-2; TRBD2 agrees at 8 bases. The V segment lost 3 bases and the J segment 2 bases; nucleotides outside the gene matches: 11. The germline gives CDR1 DFQATT, CDR2 SNEGSKA (reference sequence). CDR3 length: 17 residues. For the CDR3, the DNA is TGCAGTGCTAGCCCCCCCGGACTAGCCGTAAACACCGGGGAGCTGTTTTTT. This encodes CSASPPGLAVNTGELFF.

There are many counts of this clonotype. This sequence joins TRBV7-9 and TRBJ2-7; D is uncertain. This CDR3 spans 14 amino acids. Germline V gene sequence: CDR1 SEHNR, CDR2 FQNEAQ (reference sequence). The V and J ends lost 5 bases and 5 bases respectively, with 16 bases between them. In DNA form, the CDR3 reads TGTGCCAGCAGCCGGTCAATGACACTGGACGAGCAGTACTTC. Residues: CASSRSMTLDEQYF.

This clonotype was seen repeatedly, ten times or more. The chain employs TRBV14 and TRBJ2-2; no clear D. This CDR3 region has 14 residues. Germline CDR1 SGHDN, CDR2 FVKESK. Trimming removed 3 bases from V and 4 bases from J, with 9 bases in between. CDR3 in DNA: TGTGCCAGCAGCCACGTAATGGGCACCGGGGAGCTGTTTTTT. It is translated as CASSHVMGTGELFF.

The chain uses TRBV19 and TRBJ2-2; no definite D call. The germline CDR1 and CDR2 sequences are LNHDA and SQIVND (reference sequence). Trimming took off 2 bases at V and 0 bases at J, with 4 bases between the two ends. The CDR3 extends over 14 amino acids. The CDR3 region has the DNA TGTGCCAGTAGTATAAGTCCGAACACCGGGGAGCTGTTTTTT. Its translation is CASSISPNTGELFF.

Many counts were recorded for this clonotype. At one end, the junction sequence differs from germline, possibly due to a read error. The chain joins TRBV20-1 to TRBJ2-1; 8 positions match TRBD2. The CDR3 spans 14 residues. The germline V gene encodes CDR1 DFQATT and CDR2 SNEGSKA (reference sequence). CDR3 sequence: CSGGGGHLYNEQFF. The CDR3 nucleotides are TGTTCCGGGGGGGGGGGTCACCTTTACAATGAGCAGTTCTTC.

This clonotype was counted many times. The chain carries TRBV19 and TRBJ1-2, with TRBD1 matching 7 bases. Germline CDR1 and CDR2: LNHDA and SQIVND (reference sequence). Germline trimming cut 5 bases from V and 4 bases from J; bases unmatched to any gene: 7. This CDR3 has 14 residues. CDR3 loop: CASSPGQALYGYTF. CDR3 nucleotides: TGTGCCAGTAGTCCAGGACAGGCACTCTATGGCTACACCTTC.

In this sample, this clonotype turned up a few times. The chain couples TRBV29-1 to TRBJ2-7, with TRBD1 as a possible D gene (6 bases). The CDR3 has 11 residues. Germline V lookup: CDR1 SQVTM, CDR2 ANQGSEA. Trimming shortened V by 5 bases and J by 6 bases, and 11 bases separated the two germline ends. CDR3 sequence: CSVRTGPEQYF. CDR3 sequence (DNA): TGCAGCGTTCGTACAGGGCCCGAGCAGTACTTC.

The V and J genes are TRBV28 and TRBJ1-1; D is undetermined. This CDR3 is 15 amino acids long. The ends were cut back, 6 bases at V and 10 bases at J, with 24 bases in the middle. CDR1 and CDR2 (germline): MDHEN, SYDVKM. The CDR3 nucleotides are TGTGCCAGCAGCCCCGGTGGGCCATTACTTGACGTAGCTTTCTTT. Translating it yields CASSPGGPLLDVAFF. Full variable domain (outside the CDR3, taken from reference TRBV28 and TRBJ1-1): DVKVTQSSRYLVKRTGEKVFLECVQDMDHENMFWYRQDPGLGLRLIYFSYDVKMKEKGDIPEGYSVSREKKERFSLILESASTNQTSMYLCASSPGGPLLDVAFFGQGTRLTVV.

The table lists this clonotype with many counts. The CDR3 loop is CSATKRGGKTQYF. DNA for the CDR3: TGCAGTGCCACGAAAAGGGGCGGGAAGACCCAGTACTTC. The rearrangement joins TRBV20-1 to TRBJ2-5; the D gene is possibly TRBD2 (6 bases). Trimming removed 6 bases from V and 6 bases from J, with 17 bases in between. The germline CDR1 and CDR2 sequences are DFQATT and SNEGSKA (reference sequence). CDR3 length equals 13 residues.

This clonotype was counted many times. This chain links TRBV10-1 with TRBJ2-1; tentative D call: TRBD2 (6 bases). CDR1 WNHNN and CDR2 SYGVQD come from the germline V gene (reference sequence). V lost 5 bases and J lost 3, with 14 bases in between. The CDR3 is made up of 15 amino acids. CDR3: CASSPSVSVYNEQFF. The DNA of the CDR3 is TGCGCCAGCAGTCCTAGCGTTTCGGTCTACAATGAGCAGTTCTTC.

V is TRBV20-1 and J is TRBJ1-1; D ambiguous. CDR3 length equals 13 residues. Trimming stripped 1 base from V and 1 base from J, with 7 bases between. The germline V gene encodes CDR1 DFQATT and CDR2 SNEGSKA (reference sequence). The CDR3 region is CSARVPGNTEAFF. The CDR3 nucleotides read TGCAGTGCTAGAGTGCCCGGGAACACTGAAGCTTTCTTT.

This clonotype was detected ten times or more. V is TRBV2 and J is TRBJ1-5, with TRBD1 matching 11 bases. Germline CDR1 SNHLY, CDR2 FYNNEI. This CDR3 is 15 amino acids long. The J segment lost 4 bases and the V segment lost 3 bases, leaving 2 bases of the junction unmatched. The CDR3 loop is CASSDGTGGNQPQHF. DNA of the CDR3: TGTGCCAGCAGTGATGGGACAGGGGGTAATCAGCCCCAGCATTTT.

Many counts were recorded for this clonotype. This chain joins TRBV27 and TRBJ2-7; either TRBD1 or TRBD2 may fit D (5 bases each). Germline CDR1 MNHEY, CDR2 SMNVEV (reference sequence). CDR3 length equals 14 residues. The V gene lost 8 bases and the J gene lost 3 bases, with 17 bases spanning the gap. CDR3 in DNA: TGTGCCAGCCAAAGAAGTTCGGGGCACTACGAGCAGTACTTC. Protein product: CASQRSSGHYEQYF.